These 30 T cell receptor beta chains were sequenced from one sample in a study of identical twins (dated by TCRdb to between 2015 and 2016). Library prep was done by 5' RACE. Instrument used: Illumina HiSeq 2000. The public reads were reprocessed in TCRdb via fastp at Q25 and MiXCR, keeping in-frame beta chains. Each CDR3 protein gets just one entry, which takes the most common genes and DNA from the rows behind it. The table for this sample lists approximately 500,000 distinct CDR3 sequences; roughly 15% of them were counted only once. The top ten constitute nearly 0.45% of the sample. These data were also reused for a study on yellow fever vaccine responses in identical twins.

The sequencing input was CD4+ T cells sorted from blood. The receptors originated from a woman aged 18 to 35 in good health.

Only a few counts were recorded for this clonotype. The rearrangement links TRBV2 to TRBJ2-2, with 7 positions matching TRBD2. Looked up from germline, CDR1 is SNHLY and CDR2 is FYNNEI. This CDR3 contains 15 residues. V lost 5 bases and J lost 3; bases outside the gene matches: 6. CDR3 protein: CASSLAGADTGELFF. In DNA, the CDR3 is TGTGCCAGCAGTCTTGCGGGAGCGGACACCGGGGAGCTGTTTTTT.

V and J are TRBV9 and TRBJ2-1; TRBD1 is a possible D gene (6 bases). The V gene lost 4 bases and the J gene lost 0 bases, with 11 bases spanning the gap. This CDR3 contains 15 residues. Germline V CDR1 and CDR2: SGDLS, YYNGEE. CDR3 nucleotides: TGTGCCAGCAGCCCCTGGGGGCGCTCCTACAATGAGCAGTTCTTC. As protein: CASSPWGRSYNEQFF.

This sequence joins TRBV5-6 and TRBJ2-2; maybe TRBD1 (6 bases). The CDR3 totals 13 residues. Germline V CDR1 and CDR2: SGHDT, YYEEEE. V was cut by 2 bases and J by 5 bases, with 7 bases left in between. CDR3 amino acids: CASSFTGTGELFF. The DNA of the CDR3 is TGTGCCAGCAGCTTTACAGGGACCGGGGAGCTGTTTTTT.

CDR3 in amino acids: CASGPGLLNQPQHF. In DNA form, the CDR3 reads TGTGCCAGCGGCCCTGGGCTCCTCAATCAGCCCCAGCATTTT. The chain is built from TRBV5-4 and TRBJ1-5, with D unclear. This CDR3 spans 14 amino acids. Germline CDR1 is SGHNT and CDR2 is YYREEE (reference sequence). Trimming took 7 bases from V and 3 from J, leaving 14 bases between them.

The chain joins TRBV7-2 to TRBJ2-1, with D possibly matching TRBD1 (6 bases). Deletions cut 8 bases from V and 2 bases from J, with 16 bases between. CDR1 is SGHTA, CDR2 FQGNSA, per germline. This CDR3 spans 15 amino acids. The CDR3 nucleotides are TGTGCCAGCCGCCCGCCGGGACACCCCTACAATGAGCAGTTCTTC. It yields the protein CASRPPGHPYNEQFF.

In this sample, this clonotype turned up a few times. This sequence joins TRBV29-1 and TRBJ2-3; D not certain. Trimming pared 6 bases from V and 4 bases from J, leaving 14 bases between. CDR1 and CDR2 from the germline V gene are SQVTM and ANQGSEA. This CDR3 has 13 amino acids. In DNA form, the CDR3 reads TGCAGCGTGCCGACTGTAGTAGCAGATACGCAGTATTTT. Its translation is CSVPTVVADTQYF.

This clonotype appeared a few times. The chain uses TRBV10-3 and TRBJ2-1, with 7 bases that match TRBD1. CDR3 length equals 13 residues. After removal of 4 bases from V and 5 bases from J, the junction contained 2 bases not matched to a gene. CDR1 and CDR2 (germline): ENHRY, SYGVKD. The CDR3 DNA reads as TGTGCCATCAGTGGGGGACAGCACAATGAGCAGTTCTTC. Its protein is CAISGGQHNEQFF.

This clonotype was picked up a small number of times. V and J are TRBV15 and TRBJ1-1; TRBD1 is a possible D gene (5 bases). The V gene lost 0 bases and the J gene lost 0 bases, with 8 bases spanning the gap. CDR1 and CDR2 (germline): LNHNV, YYDKDF (reference sequence). The CDR3 runs 15 residues. The CDR3 loop is CATSREKGMNTEAFF. The CDR3 DNA reads TGTGCCACCAGCAGAGAGAAGGGGATGAACACTGAAGCTTTCTTT.

This chain links TRBV6-1 with TRBJ1-2; D may be TRBD1 (5 bases). The CDR3 runs 16 residues. V was shortened by 5 bases and J by 8 bases, with 24 bases between the two germline ends. Germline V CDR1 and CDR2: MNHNS, SASEGT. The DNA for the CDR3 is TGTGCCAGCAGTCAGTTGACGAATACCAGGGATGTGGGCTACACCTTC. This gives the protein CASSQLTNTRDVGYTF.

The V call is TRBV20-1, the J call TRBJ1-2; 7 bases are shared with TRBD1. The CDR3 contains 13 residues. V lost 6 bases to trimming and J lost 8 bases; unmatched junction nucleotides: 12. Germline CDR1 and CDR2: DFQATT and SNEGSKA (reference sequence). The CDR3 here is CSAGGTAGRGYTF. In nucleotides, the CDR3 is TGCAGTGCGGGTGGGACAGCGGGCCGGGGCTACACCTTC.

The rearrangement joins TRBV6-1 to TRBJ2-1; TRBD1 aligns across 7 bases. This CDR3 has 14 amino acids. V lost 7 bases and J lost 1; bases outside the gene matches: 4. Germline-derived CDR1 and CDR2 are MNHNS and SASEGT. Here the CDR3 reads CASNPGQSYNEQFF. In nucleotides, the CDR3 is TGTGCCAGCAACCCGGGACAGTCCTACAATGAGCAGTTCTTC.

Ten or more counts support this clonotype. Written as DNA, the CDR3 is TGTGCCAGATCCGTAGGGACGGTTGGCACCGGGGAGCTGTTTTTT. It specifies CARSVGTVGTGELFF. V gene TRBV7-9 combines with J gene TRBJ2-2; D may match TRBD1 or TRBD2 (5 bases each). Germline V CDR1 and CDR2: SEHNR, FQNEAQ (reference sequence). V lost 9 bases to trimming and J lost 4 bases, with 18 bases between them. The CDR3 extends over 15 amino acids.

The rearrangement links TRBV10-2 to TRBJ1-1; D uncertain. The germline CDR1 and CDR2 sequences are WSHSY and SAAADI. The CDR3 is made up of 13 amino acids. V gave up 6 bases and J gave up 0 bases, with 8 bases separating them. The DNA for the CDR3 is TGCGCCAGCAGGGGTTCGATGAACACTGAAGCTTTCTTT. Amino acid sequence: CASRGSMNTEAFF.

The chain links TRBV7-9 to TRBJ2-1; 9 nucleotides match TRBD2. V dropped 5 bases and J dropped 2; count of bases not matched to a gene: 4. Germline V gene lookup returns CDR1 SEHNR and CDR2 FQNEAQ (reference sequence). This CDR3 spans 15 amino acids. The CDR3: CASSQQREAYNEQFF. The CDR3 nucleotides read TGTGCCAGCAGCCAACAGCGGGAGGCCTACAATGAGCAGTTCTTC.

The V call is TRBV3-1, the J call TRBJ1-5, with D tentatively TRBD1 (6 bases). The germline gives CDR1 LGHDT, CDR2 YNNKEL (reference sequence). Trimming pared 1 base from V and 3 bases from J, leaving 13 bases between. This CDR3 has 16 residues. CDR3 in amino acids: CASSQGAGAHNQPQHF. CDR3 nucleotide sequence: TGTGCCAGCAGCCAAGGAGCGGGGGCCCACAATCAGCCCCAGCATTTT.

This clonotype has at least ten counts. CDR3 coding DNA: TGTGCCAGCAGCTCCCAGGGAGTGCCCCAAGAGACCCAGTACTTC. Its protein is CASSSQGVPQETQYF. The chain carries TRBV21-1 and TRBJ2-5; TRBD2 was called by the table and not checked on the DNA. TRBV21-1 is labeled a pseudogene. The length of the CDR3 is 15 residues.

The rearrangement uses TRBV29-1 and TRBJ2-5; 12 bases align to TRBD2. From germline, CDR1 is SQVTM and CDR2 ANQGSEA. Germline trimming cut 7 bases from V and 5 bases from J; bases unmatched to any gene: 14. CDR3 size: 16 residues. The CDR3 coding sequence is TGCAGCGGGGCGACTAGCGGGAGTCGACGGATCGAGACCCAGTACTTC. Its protein is CSGATSGSRRIETQYF.

This clonotype was picked up a small number of times. The chain combines TRBV20-1 with TRBJ1-2; tentative D call: TRBD1 (5 bases). CDR3 length: 14 residues. Germline lookup yields CDR1 DFQATT and CDR2 SNEGSKA (reference sequence). With 0 bases removed from V and 6 bases from J, the gap between germline ends came to 14 bases. In DNA, the CDR3 is TGCAGTGCTAGAGACAGGGCGGTGGTCCATGGCTACACCTTC. Protein product: CSARDRAVVHGYTF.

The J gene is TRBJ2-3, the V gene TRBV15; 7 bases match TRBD2. Germline V CDR1 and CDR2: LNHNV, YYDKDF (reference sequence). The CDR3 consists of 17 residues. Trimming cost V 0 bases and J 2 bases; bases outside gene matches: 8. In DNA form, the CDR3 reads TGTGCCACCAGCAGAGATCCTACGGGGGGACTCACAGATACGCAGTATTTT. As protein: CATSRDPTGGLTDTQYF.

This clonotype was picked up a small number of times. V gene TRBV20-1 combines with J gene TRBJ1-3; TRBD1 is a possible D gene (5 bases). The germline V gene has CDR1 DFQATT and CDR2 SNEGSKA (reference sequence). Trimming took 6 bases from V and 0 from J, leaving 12 bases between them. This CDR3 has 14 residues. CDR3 bases: TGCAGTGCCCCCCTCGGGGGCTCTGGAAACACCATATATTTT. Translated, it gives CSAPLGGSGNTIYF.

The chain is built from TRBV11-1 and TRBJ2-2; 9 bases are a match to TRBD2. CDR3 length equals 18 residues. J gave up 5 bases and V 2 bases, and 12 bases lay outside the gene matches. The V gene's germline CDR1 is SGHAT and CDR2 FQDESV (reference sequence). The DNA of the CDR3 is TGTGCCAGCAGCTTAAGAGCGGCGGGAGGGTCGTGGACCGGGGAGCTGTTTTTT. Translating gives CASSLRAAGGSWTGELFF.

This clonotype was detected a few times. The chain uses TRBV20-1 and TRBJ2-3; perhaps TRBD2 as D (5 bases). In germline, CDR1 is DFQATT, CDR2 SNEGSKA (reference sequence). The ends were cut back, 6 bases at V and 0 bases at J, with 13 bases in the middle. CDR3 length equals 14 residues. Here the CDR3 reads CSAPTMLSTDTQYF. DNA of the CDR3: TGCAGTGCCCCGACTATGCTTAGCACAGATACGCAGTATTTT.

V usage is TRBV28 and J usage is TRBJ2-1; 8 nucleotides align to TRBD2. Germline CDR1 reads MDHEN; CDR2 reads SYDVKM. Unmatched junction bases numbered 5, after V lost 5 bases and J lost 2 bases. The CDR3 is 15 amino acids. The DNA of the CDR3 is TGTGCCAGCAGTCGGACTAGCAGTACCTACAATGAGCAGTTCTTC. Protein product: CASSRTSSTYNEQFF.

This clonotype turned up a few times. The CDR3 DNA reads TGCGCCAGCAGCTTTAGCGGGGTGGAGTTCTTC. It is translated as CASSFSGVEFF. This chain links TRBV5-1 with TRBJ2-1, with TRBD2 matching over 8 bases. The germline V gene encodes CDR1 SGHRS and CDR2 YFSETQ. The CDR3 length is 11 residues. Unmatched junction bases numbered 3, after V lost 2 bases and J lost 14 bases.

The V and J genes are TRBV15 and TRBJ2-3, with 7 bases that match TRBD2. V was pared by 0 bases and J by 3 bases, with 12 bases of the junction left unmatched. Germline V gene data show CDR1 as LNHNV and CDR2 as YYDKDF (reference sequence). CDR3 length: 18 amino acids. CDR3 bases: TGTGCCACCAGCAGAGATCGGGGTCGCGGGAGAGTTACAGATACGCAGTATTTT. This encodes CATSRDRGRGRVTDTQYF. The full variable domain, in which reference TRBV15 and TRBJ2-3 provide the parts outside the CDR3, is DAMVIQNPRYQVTQFGKPVTLSCSQTLNHNVMYWYQQKSSQAPKLLFHYYDKDFNNEADTPDNFQSRRPNTSFCFLDIRSPGLGDTAMYLCATSRDRGRGRVTDTQYFGPGTRLTVL.

This clonotype has ten or more counts. The chain combines TRBV11-2 with TRBJ1-1; D is perhaps TRBD1 (5 bases). Trimming cost V 5 bases and J 0 bases, with 10 bases left between them. There are 14 residues in the CDR3. Germline V gene lookup returns CDR1 SGHAT and CDR2 FQNNGV. The DNA for the CDR3 is TGTGCCAGCAGCCAGCGACAGCTGAACACTGAAGCTTTCTTT. Amino acid sequence: CASSQRQLNTEAFF.

This clonotype has a handful of counts. V is TRBV3-1 and J is TRBJ2-1; 13 nucleotides agree with TRBD2. The germline V gene has CDR1 LGHDT and CDR2 YNNKEL (reference sequence). J was trimmed by 7 bases and V by 7 bases; bases with no gene match: 10. This CDR3 has 16 residues. CDR3 sequence (DNA): TGTGCCAGCACCCGGTCGGGACTAGCGGGAAAGAATGAGCAGTTCTTC. Translation: CASTRSGLAGKNEQFF.

The chain links TRBV11-2 to TRBJ2-1; D possibly corresponds to TRBD2 (5 bases). The germline V gene has CDR1 SGHAT and CDR2 FQNNGV. The CDR3 totals 14 residues. V dropped 5 bases and J dropped 4 bases, with 12 bases sitting between them. The CDR3 reads CASSPADFYNEQFF. CDR3 DNA: TGTGCCAGCAGCCCAGCGGATTTTTACAATGAGCAGTTCTTC.

This clonotype was counted only a few times. The rearrangement links TRBV2 to TRBJ2-6; D gene uncertain. There are 15 residues in the CDR3. Trimming shortened V by 3 bases and J by 5 bases, and 11 bases separated the two germline ends. Germline V lookup: CDR1 SNHLY, CDR2 FYNNEI. CDR3 region: CASSDPAFRANVLTF. CDR3 nucleotides: TGTGCCAGCAGTGACCCGGCGTTTCGGGCCAACGTCCTGACTTTC.

This clonotype appeared a few times. The CDR3 sequence: CASSLWGQPQHF. In DNA form, the CDR3 reads TGTGCCAGCAGTTTATGGGGTCAGCCCCAGCATTTT. This chain joins TRBV28 and TRBJ1-5; no clear D. Germline V gene lookup returns CDR1 MDHEN and CDR2 SYDVKM. This CDR3 region has 12 residues. Trimming removed 0 bases at V and 6 bases at J, with 3 bases between.